The 10 T cell receptor beta chains below all came from one sample that was sequenced in a study of T cells after yellow fever vaccination. TCRdb processed the 5' RACE reads anew with MiXCR; each CDR3 protein has one entry. The data contain 340,000 or so distinct CDR3 sequences, around 12% of them seen just once; the ten biggest clones take up 3.2%. The sample consisted of CD4+ T cells sorted from PBMCs, taken 15 days after the yellow fever booster vaccination. These receptor sequences come from a man younger than 35 who received the YFV17D yellow fever vaccine.

In this sample, this clonotype turned up many times. This chain joins TRBV5-1 and TRBJ2-1; D not certain. Germline CDR1 SGHRS, CDR2 YFSETQ. The CDR3 totals 14 residues. With 5 bases removed from V and 5 bases from J, the gap between germline ends came to 14 bases. The CDR3 DNA reads TGCGCCAGCAGTTCCGGGCCACTTAACAATGAGCAGTTCTTC. Translating gives CASSSGPLNNEQFF.

The chain couples TRBV6-5 to TRBJ2-2; the match to TRBD2 covers 16 bases. Looked up from germline, CDR1 is MNHEY and CDR2 is SVGAGI. The CDR3 spans 17 residues. The V gene end was trimmed by 6 bases and the J gene end by 3 bases; junction bases not matched to a gene: 4. The CDR3 spells CASRKGLAGGDTGELFF. CDR3 DNA: TGTGCCAGCAGAAAGGGACTAGCGGGGGGGGACACCGGGGAGCTGTTTTTT.

The table lists this clonotype with a few counts. The chain joins TRBV9 to TRBJ2-3, with 11 bases identical to TRBD2. The V gene's germline CDR1 is SGDLS and CDR2 YYNGEE. The CDR3 is made up of 18 amino acids. V shed 4 bases, J shed 6 bases, and the junction held 16 bases outside the gene matches. This chain's CDR3 is CASSTRSWIAGGLDTQYF. The CDR3 DNA reads as TGTGCCAGCAGCACCCGTAGCTGGATAGCGGGGGGGCTTGATACGCAGTATTTT.

This clonotype was observed many times. This chain's CDR3 is CASSRQGSYNEQFF. For the CDR3, the DNA is TGTGCCAGCAGTCGACAGGGATCCTACAATGAGCAGTTCTTC. V and J are TRBV7-2 and TRBJ2-1, with 7 bases lining up with TRBD1. The CDR3 runs 14 residues. The junction had 3 bases not matched to a gene; V was cut back by 6 bases and J by 1 base. CDR1 SGHTA and CDR2 FQGNSA come from the germline V gene.

The sample holds a few counts of this clonotype. The J gene is TRBJ1-1, the V gene TRBV30; weak D call: TRBD1 (5 bases). Germline CDR1 is GTSNPN and CDR2 is SVGIG (reference sequence). The CDR3 loop spans 15 amino acids. Trimming took 4 bases from V and 0 from J, leaving 15 bases between them. CDR3 coding DNA: TGTGCCTGGACTCTTAGCGGGGGAATGAACACTGAAGCTTTCTTT. Its protein product is CAWTLSGGMNTEAFF.

The chain employs TRBV19 and TRBJ2-1; D perhaps matches TRBD2 (7 bases). The CDR3 is made up of 16 amino acids. Looked up from germline, CDR1 is LNHDA and CDR2 is SQIVND (reference sequence). Trimming stripped 3 bases from V and 6 bases from J, with 18 bases between. The CDR3 DNA follows: TGTGCCAGTAGTATTTGGGACGGGGGGCCTTTCAATGAGCAGTTCTTC. This encodes CASSIWDGGPFNEQFF.

The rearrangement uses TRBV5-7 and TRBJ2-2; D call uncertain. TRBV5-7 is an ORF; its function is uncertain. This CDR3 region has 14 residues. The V end lost 2 bases, the J end lost 1 base, and 6 bases lay between the germline ends. The CDR3 loop reads CASSFHKNTGELFF. DNA for the CDR3: TGTGCCAGCAGCTTTCACAAGAACACCGGGGAGCTGTTTTTT.

This clonotype was counted a few times. The chain carries TRBV20-1 and TRBJ1-5, with D perhaps matching TRBD1 (5 bases). The CDR3 spans 16 residues. Germline CDR1 and CDR2: DFQATT and SNEGSKA (reference sequence). Between the trimmed V and J ends, which lost 5 bases and 1 base, there was a span of 18 bases. DNA for the CDR3: TGCAGTGCTTCTCCTTCGCAGGGAATGAGCAATCAGCCCCAGCATTTT. It yields the protein CSASPSQGMSNQPQHF.

The chain combines TRBV7-2 with TRBJ2-1, with a tentative D call TRBD2 (6 bases). V was pared by 4 bases and J by 8 bases, with 15 bases between. The CDR3 is made up of 14 amino acids. Germline assignment: CDR1 SGHTA and CDR2 FQGNSA. CDR3 in DNA: TGTGCCAGCAGCTCTCCGGGACTGGCCTATGAGCAGTTCTTC. Protein: CASSSPGLAYEQFF.

The chain carries TRBV11-2 and TRBJ2-7; D ambiguous. CDR1 SGHAT and CDR2 FQNNGV come from the germline V gene. Trimming stripped 0 bases from V and 9 bases from J, with 12 bases between. The length of the CDR3 is 13 residues. The CDR3 DNA follows: TGTGCCAGCAGCTTAGATAGGACCTCCCGGCAGTACGTC. Amino acid sequence: CASSLDRTSRQYV.